This T cell receptor beta chain is drawn from a study of T cell changes during pregnancy in multiple sclerosis. Method: immunoSEQ multiplex PCR; TCRdb's copy keeps in-frame clones and lacks some. The repertoire includes roughly 64,000 clones, 90% of them detected once, and approximately 6.6% sits in the top ten. The sequences come from peripheral blood, collected in the third trimester of pregnancy. The receptor comes from a female donor in good health, enrolled as a control in a pregnancy study.

As DNA, the CDR3 is TGTGCCAGCAGCGTACGAGGGACTGGGGCCAACGTCCTGACTTTC. Its translation: CASSVRGTGANVLTF. The rearrangement links TRBV9 to TRBJ2-6; tentative D call: TRBD2 (5 bases). The germline V and J ends were trimmed by 1 base and 2 bases, with 7 bases remaining between them. CDR1 is SGDLS and CDR2 is YYNGEE in the germline V gene. The CDR3 runs 15 residues.